Following are 8 T cell receptor beta chains from one sample sequenced in a study of beta chain features in type 1 diabetes. The sequenced template was cDNA made from the entire isolated RNA. The repertoire was sequenced with immunoSEQ multiplex PCR; TCRdb's copy has only in-frame clones and lacks some. The repertoire holds about 130,000 clones, with just over 9% as singletons. Material for sequencing was central memory CD4+ T cells from blood. Source of these receptors: a man younger than 30 in good health.

The V gene is TRBV7-2, the J gene TRBJ2-5, with D unresolved. Germline assignment: CDR1 SGHTA and CDR2 FQGNSA. The CDR3 consists of 13 residues. V lost 2 bases and J lost 2, with 6 bases in between. The CDR3: CASSLIVQETQYF. In nucleotides, the CDR3 is TGTGCCAGCAGCTTAATCGTTCAAGAGACCCAGTACTTC.

The chain has TRBV5-1 and TRBJ2-3, with 7 bases identical to TRBD2. The CDR3 length is 16 residues. The junction had 11 bases not matched to a gene; V was cut back by 5 bases and J by 2 bases. Germline V gives CDR1 SGHRS, CDR2 YFSETQ. In nucleotides, the CDR3 is TGCGCCAGCAGGAAGCTAGCGGCGGGTTTCACAGATACGCAGTATTTT. It codes for CASRKLAAGFTDTQYF.

The rearrangement links TRBV5-4 to TRBJ2-1; TRBD1 is a possible D gene (6 bases). V lost 3 bases and J lost 8, with 15 bases in between. CDR3 length: 14 amino acids. The germline V gene has CDR1 SGHNT and CDR2 YYREEE (reference sequence). The CDR3: CASSSSTGSDEQFF. In nucleotides, the CDR3 is TGTGCCAGCAGCTCTTCCACAGGGTCCGATGAGCAGTTCTTC.

This clone was detected only a few times. This sequence joins TRBV28 and TRBJ2-2, with TRBD1 matching 7 bases. The trim removed 7 bases at V and 6 bases at J, leaving 11 bases unmatched. The CDR3 is made up of 15 amino acids. The germline gives CDR1 MDHEN, CDR2 SYDVKM. This CDR3 is CASIRTGVVAGELFF. The CDR3 DNA is TGTGCCAGCATACGTACAGGGGTGGTTGCCGGGGAGCTGTTTTTT.

This clone was seen a handful of times. The rearrangement joins TRBV23-1 to TRBJ2-1, with D hard to call. TRBV23-1 is recorded as an ORF, its role being uncertain. V was trimmed by 6 bases and J by 1 base, leaving 28 bases between them. The CDR3 sequence is 20 residues long. CDR3 DNA: TGCGCCAGCAGGCAACCGCCTGGCCCACTATATACCAAATCCTACAATGAGCAGTTCTTC. This gives the protein CASRQPPGPLYTKSYNEQFF.

This clone was counted a few times. As DNA, the CDR3 is TGCGCCAGCAGCTTGGAACAGGGATACGAGCAGTACTTC. Translating gives CASSLEQGYEQYF. V gene TRBV5-1 combines with J gene TRBJ2-7; a possible D gene is TRBD1 (6 bases). CDR1 and CDR2 (germline): SGHRS, YFSETQ. The V gene lost 0 bases and the J gene lost 4 bases, with 8 bases spanning the gap. This CDR3 is built from 13 residues.

This clone was detected only a few times. V gene TRBV7-8 combines with J gene TRBJ2-7, with 9 bases aligning to TRBD1. In germline, CDR1 is SGHVS, CDR2 FQNEAQ. The CDR3 runs 16 residues. The trim removed 5 bases at V and 4 bases at J, leaving 12 bases unmatched. The CDR3 loop is CASSRDRDREWYEQYF. The CDR3 DNA follows: TGTGCCAGCAGCAGAGACCGGGACAGGGAGTGGTACGAGCAGTACTTC.

The chain recombines TRBV7-9 with TRBJ1-2; perhaps TRBD1 as D (6 bases). The V gene's germline CDR1 is SEHNR and CDR2 FQNEAQ (reference sequence). V shed 5 bases and J shed 0 bases, with 13 bases lying between them. The CDR3 totals 15 residues. CDR3: CASSPGQSPNYGYTF. The CDR3 nucleotides read TGTGCCAGCAGCCCCGGACAGAGCCCTAACTATGGCTACACCTTC.